These 20 T cell receptor beta chains were sequenced from one sample in a study of naive and memory T cell subsets. Both TRBC1 and TRBC2 were covered by a beta constant-region primer of two equimolar oligonucleotides. TCRdb recomputed calls from the UMI-ligation and nested PCR reads with MiXCR, one row per CDR3 protein. The sample has 70,000 to 95,000 distinct CDR3 sequences, 7% seen once. Sequencing was carried out using central memory CD4+ T cells from blood. The receptors were sampled from a human donor in good health.

This clonotype was counted only a few times. The rearrangement links TRBV6-2 or TRBV6-3 to TRBJ1-5; D not certain. The CDR3 runs to 12 residues. Germline CDR1 MNHEY, CDR2 SVGEGT. Deletions cut 6 bases from V and 7 bases from J, with 10 bases between. The CDR3 DNA sequence: TGTGCCAGCAGCGATTACGGGCAGCCCCAGCATTTT. This codes for CASSDYGQPQHF.

This rearrangement joins TRBV29-1 to TRBJ2-4, with D perhaps TRBD1 or TRBD2 (5 bases each). The CDR3 consists of 13 residues. V was pared by 3 bases and J by 12 bases, with 18 bases between. CDR1 is SQVTM, CDR2 ANQGSEA, per germline. The CDR3 sequence: CSVDRVGTNGQYF. The DNA of the CDR3 is TGCAGCGTTGATCGGGTGGGGACCAACGGTCAGTACTTC.

This clonotype occurred many times. This chain links TRBV6-2 or TRBV6-3 with TRBJ2-1, with a possible D match to TRBD1 (5 bases). CDR3 size: 14 residues. The germline V and J ends were trimmed by 2 bases and 6 bases, with 11 bases remaining between them. From germline, CDR1 is MNHEY and CDR2 SVGEGT. CDR3 amino acids: CASSYPPTGNEQFF. CDR3 in DNA: TGTGCCAGCAGTTACCCCCCTACAGGCAATGAGCAGTTCTTC.

This clonotype was counted many times. The chain links TRBV29-1 to TRBJ1-2, with D tentatively TRBD1 (6 bases). Trimming removed 6 bases from V and 7 bases from J, with 15 bases in between. The CDR3 covers 12 residues. Looked up from germline, CDR1 is SQVTM and CDR2 is ANQGSEA. The CDR3 DNA follows: TGCAGCGTCCTCAGGGGTGGGACTGGCTACACCTTC. Translating gives CSVLRGGTGYTF.

The J gene is TRBJ2-5, the V gene TRBV7-2; 14 positions match TRBD2. Germline V gene lookup returns CDR1 SGHTA and CDR2 FQGNSA. The ends lost 3 bases at V and 5 bases at J; junction bases unmatched: 2. This CDR3 contains 15 residues. The CDR3 spells CASSLTSGGAETQYF. The CDR3 DNA is TGTGCCAGCAGCTTGACTAGCGGGGGGGCGGAGACCCAGTACTTC.

Comment on this clonotype: Since a much larger clone is just one base distant, this may be a read error. The chain uses TRBV27 and TRBJ2-5, with 7 nucleotides matching TRBD2. The CDR3 is 12 amino acids. Per germline, CDR1 MNHEY and CDR2 SMNVEV (reference sequence). The DNA of the CDR3 is TGTGCCAGCAGTGAAGGACTAGAGACCCAGAACTTC. Translation: CASSEGLETQNF.

By sample share, this clonotype is medium-sized. The chain employs TRBV5-1 and TRBJ2-5, with 7 nucleotides matching TRBD1. Germline-derived CDR1 and CDR2 are SGHRS and YFSETQ. J was trimmed by 5 bases and V by 4 bases; bases with no gene match: 8. The CDR3 is 14 residues long. As DNA, the CDR3 is TGCGCCAGCAGCACCTCGACAGGGCCGGAGACCCAGTACTTC. It specifies CASSTSTGPETQYF.

This chain links TRBV5-4 with TRBJ2-3, with TRBD1 matching 9 bases. J lost 4 bases, V lost 9 bases, and 9 bases had no gene match. Germline CDR1 is SGHNT and CDR2 is YYREEE (reference sequence). The CDR3 length is 14 residues. CDR3 protein: CAIQPDRGADTQYF. In nucleotides, the CDR3 is TGTGCCATTCAGCCGGACAGGGGAGCAGATACGCAGTATTTT. The full variable domain, completed using reference TRBV5-4 and TRBJ2-3, is ETGVTQSPTHLIKTRGQQVTLRCSSQSGHNTVSWYQQALGQGPQFIFQYYREEENGRGNFPPRFSGLQFPNYSSELNVNALELDDSALYLCAIQPDRGADTQYFGPGTRLTVL.

The chain joins TRBV6-6 to TRBJ2-1; 7 nucleotides line up with TRBD2. The germline gives CDR1 MNHNY, CDR2 SVGAGI (reference sequence). This CDR3 contains 14 residues. The ends lost 5 bases at V and 5 bases at J; junction bases unmatched: 6. The CDR3 spells CASSGAGSHNEQFF. The CDR3 DNA reads as TGTGCCAGCAGTGGAGCGGGATCCCACAATGAGCAGTTCTTC.

This chain uses TRBV10-3 with TRBJ2-2, with D possibly matching TRBD2 (6 bases). Germline V gene sequence: CDR1 ENHRY, CDR2 SYGVKD. V shed 6 bases and J shed 0 bases, with 14 bases lying between them. This CDR3 is 16 amino acids long. CDR3 in DNA: TGTGCCATCAGCGTAGATAGCGGCCCGAACACCGGGGAGCTGTTTTTT. As protein: CAISVDSGPNTGELFF.

In its sample, this clonotype was seen many times. The V call is TRBV5-4, the J call TRBJ2-7; 8 positions agree with TRBD1. The CDR3 is made up of 14 amino acids. Germline CDR1 and CDR2: SGHNT and YYREEE (reference sequence). After removal of 2 bases from V and 6 bases from J, the junction contained 7 bases not matched to a gene. CDR3 sequence: CASSFTRTGREQYF. CDR3 DNA sequence: TGTGCCAGCAGCTTCACGCGGACAGGGCGCGAGCAGTACTTC.

This clonotype showed up just a few times. This chain joins TRBV7-2 and TRBJ1-5, with D possibly being TRBD1 (5 bases). The V and J ends lost 2 bases and 6 bases respectively, with 14 bases between them. The CDR3 sequence is 15 residues long. CDR1 and CDR2 (germline): SGHTA, FQGNSA. The CDR3 sequence is CASSLTAGGGQPQHF. In DNA, the CDR3 is TGTGCCAGCAGCTTAACGGCCGGGGGGGGTCAGCCCCAGCATTTT.

As to this clonotype: Since a much larger clone is just one base distant, this may be a read error. The rearrangement uses TRBV7-2 and TRBJ2-1; D is perhaps TRBD2 (6 bases). The V gene's germline CDR1 is SGHTA and CDR2 FQGNSA. The V gene lost 6 bases and the J gene lost 9 bases, with 24 bases spanning the gap. The CDR3 totals 16 residues. CDR3 in DNA: TGTGCCAGCAGGTTTCCCTTGTTCCGGGAAGCGGGTGAGCAGTTCTTC. It translates to CASRFPLFREAGEQFF.

This clonotype occurred a few times. The chain carries TRBV3-1 and TRBJ2-3, with 8 nucleotides matching TRBD2. Germline CDR1 reads LGHDT; CDR2 reads YNNKEL (reference sequence). The V segment lost 1 base and the J segment 5 bases; nucleotides outside the gene matches: 8. This CDR3 region has 16 residues. The CDR3 is CASSQVGRGGKDTQYF. The CDR3 DNA reads TGTGCCAGCAGCCAAGTGGGACGGGGGGGAAAAGATACGCAGTATTTT.

At least ten counts were recorded for this clonotype. V is TRBV29-1 and J is TRBJ1-1; 7 nucleotides line up with TRBD1. Germline V gives CDR1 SQVTM, CDR2 ANQGSEA. The CDR3 spans 14 residues. V trimming: 4 bases; J trimming: 4 bases; junction bases outside the gene matches: 9. The CDR3 nucleotides are TGCAGCGTTGTTTTTCGAGACAGGGTCACTGAAGCTTTCTTT. It encodes CSVVFRDRVTEAFF.

This clonotype has only a few counts. The chain carries TRBV2 and TRBJ1-2; D is perhaps TRBD1 (5 bases). V shed 6 bases and J shed 11 bases, with 16 bases lying between them. The CDR3 sequence is 12 residues long. Germline CDR1 reads SNHLY; CDR2 reads FYNNEI. DNA of the CDR3: TGTGCCAGCAGCCGCAGCCGGGACCCATACACCTTC. This codes for CASSRSRDPYTF.

This chain uses TRBV5-5 with TRBJ1-4, with D maybe TRBD1 (6 bases). The V and J ends lost 5 bases and 8 bases respectively, with 19 bases between them. The germline gives CDR1 SGHKS, CDR2 YYEKEE (reference sequence). The CDR3 sequence is 15 residues long. The CDR3 DNA is TGTGCCAGCAGACACCTGGTAGGGACAAACGAAAAACTGTTTTTT. Encoded protein: CASRHLVGTNEKLFF.

This chain connects TRBV7-9 to TRBJ2-2; 9 positions match TRBD2. Germline CDR1 SEHNR, CDR2 FQNEAQ (reference sequence). This CDR3 is built from 15 residues. V shed 5 bases and J 4 bases; nucleotides not matched to a gene: 5. The CDR3 DNA is TGTGCCAGCAGCCCAACTAGCGGGTCCACCGGGGAGCTGTTTTTT. Translated: CASSPTSGSTGELFF.

The chain is built from TRBV30 and TRBJ1-2; D gene unclear. CDR3 length: 14 amino acids. The V end lost 0 bases, the J end lost 2 bases, and 10 bases lay between the germline ends. Germline CDR1 GTSNPN, CDR2 SVGIG (reference sequence). DNA for the CDR3: TGTGCCTGGAGTGTATTAGGCGGAAACTATGGCTACACCTTC. It yields the protein CAWSVLGGNYGYTF.

This clonotype was found a few times. This chain links TRBV7-2 with TRBJ2-2; D may be TRBD2 (5 bases). Trimming cost V 0 bases and J 8 bases, with 7 bases left between them. There are 13 residues in the CDR3. CDR1 SGHTA and CDR2 FQGNSA come from the germline V gene. CDR3 loop: CASSLAGEGELFF. Written as DNA, the CDR3 is TGTGCCAGCAGCTTAGCCGGGGAGGGGGAGCTGTTTTTT.